Below are 5 T cell receptor beta chains sequenced from a single sample in a study of Graves' ophthalmopathy and Graves' hyperthyroidism. TCR beta CDR3 amplification used RNA transcripts. Investigators did first-round RT-PCR with HTBI primers, then second-round multiplex PCR. TCRdb recomputed calls from the multiplex PCR reads with MiXCR, one row per CDR3 protein. This sample has approximately 460,000 distinct CDR3 sequences, with under 15% found just once. Input material: blood. These receptors all come from a woman in her thirties with Graves' ophthalmopathy.

This clonotype has at least ten counts. V gene TRBV29-1 combines with J gene TRBJ1-2; D is unresolved. Germline V gene data show CDR1 as SQVTM and CDR2 as ANQGSEA. This CDR3 contains 12 residues. V lost 1 base and J 7 bases, leaving 10 bases between the germline ends. The CDR3 reads CSVEGRAGGYTF. CDR3 coding DNA: TGCAGCGTTGAAGGGAGGGCGGGTGGCTACACCTTC.

This clonotype appeared many times. The J gene is TRBJ1-1, the V gene TRBV6-5, with D unresolved. V was pared by 7 bases and J by 2 bases, with 14 bases between. CDR3 length: 14 residues. Germline-derived CDR1 and CDR2 are MNHEY and SVGAGI. The CDR3 region has the DNA TGTGCCAGCACGGCCCAAGCGGGAAACACTGAAGCTTTCTTT. Protein product: CASTAQAGNTEAFF.

This clonotype was found many times. The chain uses TRBV7-8 and TRBJ1-1; 8 bases agree with TRBD1. This CDR3 contains 15 residues. CDR1 and CDR2 (germline): SGHVS, FQNEAQ. J gave up 0 bases and V 4 bases, and 4 bases lay outside the gene matches. The DNA of the CDR3 is TGTGCCAGCAGCTCGACAGGGGATCTGAACACTGAAGCTTTCTTT. Translated, it gives CASSSTGDLNTEAFF.

This clonotype occurred many times. The rearrangement joins TRBV27 to TRBJ2-7; TRBD1 aligns across 9 bases. The trim removed 2 bases at V and 6 bases at J, leaving 8 bases unmatched. Germline CDR1 reads MNHEY; CDR2 reads SMNVEV (reference sequence). The CDR3 spans 15 residues. DNA of the CDR3: TGTGCCAGCAGTTTACGGTGGGGGACAGGGCGCGAGCAGTACTTC. Encoded protein: CASSLRWGTGREQYF.

This clonotype was seen many times. V gene TRBV2 combines with J gene TRBJ2-2, with D tentatively TRBD2 (6 bases). The ends were cut back, 7 bases at V and 1 base at J, with 16 bases in the middle. The CDR3 runs 16 residues. Germline-derived CDR1 and CDR2 are SNHLY and FYNNEI. CDR3: CASTPTPGGNTGELFF. Written as DNA, the CDR3 is TGTGCCAGCACCCCTACCCCCGGGGGGAACACCGGGGAGCTGTTTTTT.